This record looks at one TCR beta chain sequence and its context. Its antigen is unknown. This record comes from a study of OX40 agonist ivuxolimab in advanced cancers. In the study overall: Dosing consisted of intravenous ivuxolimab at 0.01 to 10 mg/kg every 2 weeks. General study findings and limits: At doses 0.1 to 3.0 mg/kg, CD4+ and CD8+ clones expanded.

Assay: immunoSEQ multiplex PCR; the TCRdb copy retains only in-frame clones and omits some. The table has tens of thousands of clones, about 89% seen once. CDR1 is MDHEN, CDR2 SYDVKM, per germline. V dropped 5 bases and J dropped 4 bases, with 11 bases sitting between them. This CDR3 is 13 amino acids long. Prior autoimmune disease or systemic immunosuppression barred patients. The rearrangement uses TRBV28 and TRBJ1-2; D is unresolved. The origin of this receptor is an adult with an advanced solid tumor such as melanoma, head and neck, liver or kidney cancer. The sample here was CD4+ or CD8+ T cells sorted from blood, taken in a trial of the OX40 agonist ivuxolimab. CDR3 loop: CASSPALGYGYTF. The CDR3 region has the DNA TGTGCCAGCAGTCCAGCGCTTGGCTATGGCTACACCTTC.